The entry below gives a single T cell receptor beta chain sequence along with its context. The PCR employed 60 Vbeta primers together with 13 Jbeta primers. Method: immunoSEQ multiplex PCR; TCRdb's copy keeps in-frame clones and lacks some. This table holds about 150,000 clones, 74% found once. This sample is drawn from a study of cytomegalovirus exposure and HLA in healthy donors. Deletions cut 2 bases from V and 8 bases from J, with 10 bases between. Germline V CDR1 and CDR2: MNHEY, SMNVEV (reference sequence). This CDR3 spans 14 amino acids. This chain uses TRBV27 with TRBJ1-6; D is uncertain. Sample: PBMCs. The receptor comes from a man younger than 35 in good health and CMV-seropositive. CDR3 in amino acids: CASSLNGFYSPLHF. Here the CDR3 DNA reads TGTGCCAGCAGTTTAAACGGTTTCTATTCACCCCTCCACTTT.